This section outlines one T cell receptor (beta chain) sequence together with its context. The data stem from a study of cytomegalovirus exposure and HLA in healthy donors. Germline V gene lookup returns CDR1 SGHTS and CDR2 YDEGEE. The CDR3 is made up of 17 amino acids. V was clipped by 4 bases and J by 2 bases; unmatched bases: 6. 13 Jbeta primers and 60 Vbeta primers were used for the PCR. Authors' data handling: In a later analysis, some 80 million unique TCR beta chains included roughly 11 million shared by two or more donors. Profiling relied on immunoSEQ multiplex PCR, and the TCRdb table lists in-frame clones only, not all of them. V and J calls and clone size follow that table, whereas D and trimming were derived from the DNA. The sample contains 45,000 to 65,000 clones, roughly 80% of which appear only once.

This clonotype originated in a man younger than 45 in good health and CMV-seronegative. Input material: PBMCs. The chain uses TRBV5-8 and TRBJ2-5; 15 bases are shared with TRBD2. DNA for the CDR3: TGTGCCAGCAGCATCCCAGGACTAGCGGGGGGGCAAGAGACCCAGTACTTC. Protein sequence: CASSIPGLAGGQETQYF.